This T cell receptor (beta chain) came from a study of control samples from healthy donors and cancer patients. This CDR3 contains 16 residues. With 3 bases removed from V and 2 bases from J, the gap between germline ends came to 15 bases. Germline values: CDR1 SGHDT, CDR2 YYEEEE. This clone was seen a few times. Produced via immunoSEQ multiplex PCR; TCRdb's table is partial and in-frame only. The profile shows some 120,000 clones, about 95% of them singletons. The chain recombines TRBV5-6 with TRBJ1-3; maybe TRBD1 (6 bases). Sequencing used blood. The receptor's source is a man aged 25-45 years in good health. The CDR3 sequence is CASSSTGFTAGNTIYF. DNA of the CDR3: TGTGCCAGCAGCTCCACAGGGTTCACAGCTGGAAACACCATATATTTT. Drawing the rest from reference TRBV5-6 and TRBJ1-3, the complete variable domain is DAGVTQSPTHLIKTRGQQVTLRCSPKSGHDTVSWYQQALGQGPQFIFQYYEEEERQRGNFPDRFSGHQFPNYSSELNVNALLLGDSALYLCASSSTGFTAGNTIYFGEGSWLTVV.